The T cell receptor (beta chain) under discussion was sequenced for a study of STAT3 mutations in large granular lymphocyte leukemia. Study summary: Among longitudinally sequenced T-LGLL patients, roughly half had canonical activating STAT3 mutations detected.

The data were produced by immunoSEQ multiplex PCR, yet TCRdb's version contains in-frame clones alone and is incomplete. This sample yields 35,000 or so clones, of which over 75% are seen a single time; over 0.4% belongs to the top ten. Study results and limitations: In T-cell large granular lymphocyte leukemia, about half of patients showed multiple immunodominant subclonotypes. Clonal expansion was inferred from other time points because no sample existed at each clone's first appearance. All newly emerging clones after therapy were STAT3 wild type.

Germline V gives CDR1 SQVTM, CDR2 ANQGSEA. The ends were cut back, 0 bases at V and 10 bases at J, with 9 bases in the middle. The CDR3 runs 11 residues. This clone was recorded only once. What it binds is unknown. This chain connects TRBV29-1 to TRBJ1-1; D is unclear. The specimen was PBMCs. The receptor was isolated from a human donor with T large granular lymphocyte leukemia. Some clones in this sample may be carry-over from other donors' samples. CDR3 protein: CSVEDGRAAFF. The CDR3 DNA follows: TGCAGCGTTGAAGATGGGAGGGCAGCTTTCTTT.